This T cell receptor beta chain comes out of a study of shared clonotypes between healthy human individuals. Background on the study: Three plates each covered CD4 naive and memory; CD8 naive two, CD8 memory one. Notes on the study in general: Generation probabilities of non-shared clonotypes were lower (relative to those shared by all four donors). The study found roughly 5.3% of naive CD4 clonotypes shared across a handful of donors.

After removal of 5 bases from V and 7 bases from J, the junction contained 9 bases not matched to a gene. This CDR3 has 15 amino acids. Germline values: CDR1 SEHNR, CDR2 FQNEAQ (reference sequence). Clones were sequenced by immunoSEQ multiplex PCR, and TCRdb holds only the in-frame ones, with some missing. The data contain about 800,000 clones, roughly 96% of them singletons. A word on this clone: No antigen is known for it.

CD45RO negativity and positive selection for CCR7 defined naive CD8 cells, a population that excluded terminally differentiated effector memory CD45RA+ cells. The TCR was taken from a man younger than 45 in good health. The chain recombines TRBV7-9 with TRBJ2-1; 9 bases fit TRBD2. The specimen was naive CD8+ T cells sorted from blood. CDR3 nucleotides: TGTGCCAGCAGCATTCCTAGCGGGATGGGTAATGAGCAGTTCTTC. Translated, it gives CASSIPSGMGNEQFF. Full variable domain (remainder filled in from reference TRBV7-9 and TRBJ2-1): DTGVSQNPRHKITKRGQNVTFRCDPISEHNRLYWYRQTLGQGPEFLTYFQNEAQLEKSRLLSDRFSAERPKGSFSTLEIQRTEQGDSAMYLCASSIPSGMGNEQFFGPGTRLTVL.